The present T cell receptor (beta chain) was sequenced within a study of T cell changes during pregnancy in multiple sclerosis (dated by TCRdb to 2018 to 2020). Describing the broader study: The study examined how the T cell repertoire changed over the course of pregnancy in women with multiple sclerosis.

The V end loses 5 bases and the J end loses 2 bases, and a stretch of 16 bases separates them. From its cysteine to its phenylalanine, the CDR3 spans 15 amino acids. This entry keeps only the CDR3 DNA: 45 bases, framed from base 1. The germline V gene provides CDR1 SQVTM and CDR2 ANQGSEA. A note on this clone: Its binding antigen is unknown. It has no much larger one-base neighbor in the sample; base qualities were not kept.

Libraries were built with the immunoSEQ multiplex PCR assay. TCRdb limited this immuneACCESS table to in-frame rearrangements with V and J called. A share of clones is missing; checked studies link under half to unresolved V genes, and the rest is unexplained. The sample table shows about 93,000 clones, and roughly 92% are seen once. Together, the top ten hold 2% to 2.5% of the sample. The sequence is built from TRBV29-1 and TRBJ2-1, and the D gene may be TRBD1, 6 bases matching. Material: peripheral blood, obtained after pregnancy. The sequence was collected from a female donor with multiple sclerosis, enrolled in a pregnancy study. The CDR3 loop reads CSVWGSSGAYNEQFF. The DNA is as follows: TGCAGCGTTTGGGGCAGTTCAGGGGCCTACAATGAGCAGTTCTTC.